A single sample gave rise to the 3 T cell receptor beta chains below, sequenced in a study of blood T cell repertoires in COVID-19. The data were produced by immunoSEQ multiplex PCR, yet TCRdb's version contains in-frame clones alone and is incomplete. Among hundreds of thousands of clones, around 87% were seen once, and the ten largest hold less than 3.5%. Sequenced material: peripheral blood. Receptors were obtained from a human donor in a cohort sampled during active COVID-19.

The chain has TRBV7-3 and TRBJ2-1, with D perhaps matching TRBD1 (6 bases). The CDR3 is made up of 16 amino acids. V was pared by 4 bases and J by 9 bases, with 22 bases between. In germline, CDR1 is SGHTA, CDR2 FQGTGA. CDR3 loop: CASSSQFGGASTEQFF. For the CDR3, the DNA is TGTGCCAGCAGCTCGCAGTTTGGGGGCGCTTCGACTGAGCAGTTCTTC.

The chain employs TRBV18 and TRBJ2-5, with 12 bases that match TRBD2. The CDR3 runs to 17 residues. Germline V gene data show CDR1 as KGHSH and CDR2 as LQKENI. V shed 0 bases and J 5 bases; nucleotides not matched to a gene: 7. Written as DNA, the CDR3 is TGTGCCAGCTCACCACCCCAACTAGCGGGAGGTCGGGAGACCCAGTACTTC. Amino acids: CASSPPQLAGGRETQYF.

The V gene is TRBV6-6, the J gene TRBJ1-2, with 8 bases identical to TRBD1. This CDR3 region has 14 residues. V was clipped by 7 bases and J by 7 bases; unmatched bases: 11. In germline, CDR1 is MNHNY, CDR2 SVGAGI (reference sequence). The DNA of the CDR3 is TGTGCCAGCAAAATCAGGGGGCGCAGGGGTGGCTACACCTTC. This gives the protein CASKIRGRRGGYTF.